The 26 T cell receptor beta chains below all came from one sample that was sequenced in a study of shared clonotypes between healthy human individuals. The repertoire was sequenced with immunoSEQ multiplex PCR; TCRdb's copy has only in-frame clones and lacks some. The table includes fewer than 3 million clones, under 95% detected once. The specimen was naive CD4+ T cells from PBMCs. Stated subset: CD45RA+ positively selected. Source of these receptors: a man aged 18 to 30 in good health. Some clones in this sample may be carry-over from other donors' samples.

Comments on this clone: This same CDR3 is encoded by further DNA sequences in the sample. This chain links TRBV19 with TRBJ1-1, with D possibly being TRBD1 (6 bases). CDR1 LNHDA and CDR2 SQIVND come from the germline V gene (reference sequence). The CDR3 consists of 14 residues. V lost 2 bases, J lost 1 base, and 8 bases lay in between. Here the CDR3 DNA reads TGTGCCAGTAGTATAACGGGGGCGAACACTGAAGCTTTCTTT. Its protein product is CASSITGANTEAFF. Looking up the rest from reference TRBV19 and TRBJ1-1 gives the full variable domain: DGGITQSPKYLFRKEGQNVTLSCEQNLNHDAMYWYRQDPGQGLRLIYYSQIVNDFQKGDIAEGYSVSREKKESFPLTVTSAQKNPTAFYLCASSITGANTEAFFGQGTRLTVV.

The V gene is TRBV5-1, the J gene TRBJ2-1; TRBD2 agrees at 12 bases. V lost 0 bases, J lost 3 bases, and 7 bases stayed unmatched. Per germline, CDR1 SGHRS and CDR2 YFSETQ. CDR3 length: 18 residues. CDR3 loop: CASSLVTSGRSFYNEQFF. Written as DNA, the CDR3 is TGCGCCAGCAGCTTGGTTACTAGCGGGAGGAGCTTCTACAATGAGCAGTTCTTC.

Of note for this clone: Other nucleotide sequences from this sample produce the same CDR3. CDR3 in DNA: TGCAGTGCTAGAAGAGGGGAGCAGTACTTC. Translating gives CSARRGEQYF. J is TRBJ2-7 and V is TRBV20-1; the D gene is possibly TRBD2 (5 bases). Germline V gene data show CDR1 as DFQATT and CDR2 as SNEGSKA (reference sequence). Between the trimmed V and J ends, which lost 2 bases and 7 bases, there was a span of 6 bases. This CDR3 has 10 amino acids.

This sequence joins TRBV4-2 and TRBJ1-2, with TRBD1 matching over 8 bases. CDR3 length equals 16 residues. CDR1 LGHNA and CDR2 YNFKEQ come from the germline V gene. V gave up 3 bases and J gave up 4 bases; unmatched junction bases: 10. Here the CDR3 DNA reads TGTGCCAGCAGCCAGGGTACGGGACAGGTAGCCTATGGCTACACCTTC. This codes for CASSQGTGQVAYGYTF.

The V gene is TRBV5-4, the J gene TRBJ2-6; TRBD2 is a possible D gene (6 bases). The germline CDR1 and CDR2 sequences are SGHNT and YYREEE (reference sequence). The CDR3 is 16 residues long. V dropped 3 bases and J dropped 0 bases, with 10 bases sitting between them. The CDR3: CASSSGGFSGANVLTF. The DNA for the CDR3 is TGTGCCAGCAGCTCCGGGGGTTTCTCTGGGGCCAACGTCCTGACTTTC.

The rearrangement uses TRBV29-1 and TRBJ2-5; D ambiguous. The CDR3 has 11 residues. Germline CDR1 is SQVTM and CDR2 is ANQGSEA. V shed 5 bases and J shed 4 bases, with 8 bases lying between them. The CDR3 DNA reads as TGCAGCGTTTCTAAGGGAGAGACCCAGTACTTC. It specifies CSVSKGETQYF.

V and J are TRBV6-1 and TRBJ1-4, with 8 bases aligning to TRBD1. Germline CDR1 is MNHNS and CDR2 is SASEGT. J gave up 5 bases and V 8 bases, and 7 bases lay outside the gene matches. The CDR3 covers 14 residues. The CDR3 DNA reads as TGTGCCAGCCTTCAGGACAGGGCAAATGAAAAACTGTTTTTT. Protein: CASLQDRANEKLFF.

The chain has TRBV6-1 and TRBJ2-7, with 7 bases identical to TRBD1. This CDR3 spans 15 amino acids. Trimming at V came to 5 bases and at J to 3 bases, leaving 10 bases not matched to a gene. The germline CDR1 and CDR2 sequences are MNHNS and SASEGT. The CDR3 loop is CASSFHDRQGYEQYF. The CDR3 bases are TGTGCCAGCAGTTTTCACGATCGACAGGGCTACGAGCAGTACTTC.

The chain uses TRBV7-9 and TRBJ2-2, with D perhaps TRBD2 (6 bases). Trimming stripped 11 bases from V and 8 bases from J, with 21 bases between. Per the germline V gene, CDR1 is SEHNR and CDR2 is FQNEAQ (reference sequence). The CDR3 is 14 amino acids. The CDR3 region is CAHPWRDLEGELFF. CDR3 bases: TGTGCCCACCCGTGGCGGGATCTGGAAGGGGAGCTGTTTTTT.

The chain employs TRBV6-5 and TRBJ1-2; tentatively, D is TRBD1 (6 bases). This CDR3 region has 15 residues. From germline, CDR1 is MNHEY and CDR2 SVGAGI. The V and J ends lost 7 bases and 3 bases respectively, with 18 bases between them. Written as DNA, the CDR3 is TGTGCCAGCAATAGGGCCCCAGGGGTGGACTATGGCTACACCTTC. Its translation: CASNRAPGVDYGYTF.

The chain carries TRBV5-1 and TRBJ2-1; 7 nucleotides agree with TRBD2. This CDR3 is built from 16 residues. CDR1 is SGHRS and CDR2 is YFSETQ in the germline V gene. The V segment lost 0 bases and the J segment 4 bases; nucleotides outside the gene matches: 7. CDR3 nucleotide sequence: TGCGCCAGCAGCTTGGCCGTGGCTAGCGGTTACAATGAGCAGTTCTTC. It translates to CASSLAVASGYNEQFF.

This rearrangement joins TRBV27 to TRBJ2-7; weak D call: TRBD1 (6 bases). V lost 5 bases and J 0 bases, leaving 17 bases between the germline ends. Germline V lookup: CDR1 MNHEY, CDR2 SMNVEV (reference sequence). The CDR3 length is 16 residues. The DNA for the CDR3 is TGTGCCAGCAGTAAAACAGGGATAACCACCTCCTACGAGCAGTACTTC. Protein: CASSKTGITTSYEQYF.

The chain recombines TRBV11-2 with TRBJ1-2; a weak D match, TRBD1 (6 bases). Trimming shortened V by 5 bases and J by 5 bases, and 12 bases separated the two germline ends. CDR3 length: 13 amino acids. Germline CDR1 is SGHAT and CDR2 is FQNNGV. The CDR3 loop reads CASSPDRWYGYTF. The CDR3 nucleotides read TGTGCCAGCAGCCCCGACAGGTGGTATGGCTACACCTTC.

The J gene is TRBJ1-5, the V gene TRBV5-1; possible D gene TRBD1, 6 bases. CDR3 size: 15 residues. Germline V gene lookup returns CDR1 SGHRS and CDR2 YFSETQ. V shed 0 bases and J shed 4 bases, with 11 bases lying between them. Written as DNA, the CDR3 is TGCGCCAGCAGCTTGGGGGACACGCCTAATCAGCCCCAGCATTTT. This gives the protein CASSLGDTPNQPQHF.

The chain recombines TRBV9 with TRBJ1-5, with 7 bases fitting TRBD1. There are 14 residues in the CDR3. J lost 7 bases, V lost 5 bases, and 9 bases had no gene match. CDR1 is SGDLS, CDR2 YYNGEE, per germline. CDR3: CASRDRVMRQPQHF. Here the CDR3 DNA reads TGTGCCAGCAGAGACAGGGTAATGAGACAGCCCCAGCATTTT.

Note on this clone: Here the CDR3 omits its conserved ending phenylalanine or tryptophan, so a read error is the likely source. It is unclear where the CDR3 begins or ends on the DNA, so no DNA is shown, and the CDR3 is as TCRdb lists it. The chain recombines TRBV2 with TRBJ1-4; TRBD1, the table's D call, lacks a check against the DNA. Inclusive of both ends, the CDR3 amounts to 13 amino acids. CDR1 is SNHLY, CDR2 FYNNEI, per germline. The CDR3 loop reads CASSEWVQGERDI.

The chain carries TRBV30 and TRBJ2-1; TRBD2 aligns across 12 bases. This CDR3 has 16 amino acids. Trimming removed 2 bases from V and 2 bases from J; junction bases left unmatched: 4. CDR1 GTSNPN and CDR2 SVGIG come from the germline V gene (reference sequence). CDR3 loop: CAWSPWTSGTYNEQFF. The CDR3 coding sequence is TGTGCCTGGAGTCCATGGACTAGCGGGACCTACAATGAGCAGTTCTTC.

The CDR3 is CASSMTGGGETQYF. The CDR3, as DNA: TGTGCCAGCTCAATGACAGGGGGCGGAGAGACCCAGTACTTC. The chain joins TRBV18 to TRBJ2-5, with TRBD1 matching over 10 bases. V dropped 5 bases and J dropped 4; count of bases not matched to a gene: 4. Germline CDR1 is KGHSH and CDR2 is LQKENI. This CDR3 contains 14 residues.

V gene TRBV4-1 combines with J gene TRBJ2-2; TRBD1 matches 7 bases. The germline V gene has CDR1 MGHRA and CDR2 YSYEKL. This CDR3 is built from 13 residues. The V and J ends lost 3 bases and 5 bases, in that order; junction bases with no gene match: 0. The CDR3 region is CASSQTGTGELFF. Written as DNA, the CDR3 is TGCGCCAGCAGCCAGACAGGGACCGGGGAGCTGTTTTTT.

The V gene is TRBV28, the J gene TRBJ1-1; 10 bases fit TRBD1. Trimming cost V 4 bases and J 1 base; bases outside gene matches: 6. There are 16 residues in the CDR3. In germline, CDR1 is MDHEN, CDR2 SYDVKM. The chain's CDR3 is CASSSPWTGGNTEAFF. CDR3 nucleotides: TGTGCCAGCAGTTCTCCCTGGACAGGGGGGAACACTGAAGCTTTCTTT.

The rearrangement links TRBV6-1 to TRBJ2-7, with D unresolved. The CDR3 contains 14 residues. V lost 1 base and J lost 2, with 9 bases in between. Germline values: CDR1 MNHNS, CDR2 SASEGT. The CDR3 loop is CASSEVPETYEQYF. CDR3 sequence (DNA): TGTGCCAGCAGTGAAGTACCCGAAACCTACGAGCAGTACTTC.

The V and J genes are TRBV7-2 and TRBJ2-1; perhaps D is TRBD1 or TRBD2 (5 bases each). V lost 1 base and J 0 bases, leaving 10 bases between the germline ends. Germline-derived CDR1 and CDR2 are SGHTA and FQGNSA. The CDR3 totals 16 residues. CDR3 DNA: TGTGCCAGCAGCTTAGTTCCAGGGAGCTCCTACAATGAGCAGTTCTTC. As protein: CASSLVPGSSYNEQFF.

V is TRBV28 and J is TRBJ2-3, with a possible D match to TRBD1 (6 bases). CDR3 length equals 14 residues. CDR1 is MDHEN and CDR2 is SYDVKM in the germline V gene. Trimming pared 9 bases from V and 0 bases from J, leaving 13 bases between. The CDR3 DNA reads TGTGCCAGTCTCGATACAGGGAGCACAGATACGCAGTATTTT. Translation gives CASLDTGSTDTQYF.

This chain links TRBV9 with TRBJ2-5, with D possibly being TRBD2 (5 bases). The CDR3 is made up of 14 amino acids. Between the trimmed V and J ends, which lost 0 bases and 7 bases, there was a span of 13 bases. Germline-derived CDR1 and CDR2 are SGDLS and YYNGEE. The CDR3 DNA is TGTGCCAGCAGCGTAGTATCTAGCTCGGGGACCCAGTACTTC. Protein sequence: CASSVVSSSGTQYF. Full variable domain (outside the CDR3, taken from reference TRBV9 and TRBJ2-5): DSGVTQTPKHLITATGQRVTLRCSPRSGDLSVYWYQQSLDQGLQFLIQYYNGEERAKGNILERFSAQQFPDLHSELNLSSLELGDSALYFCASSVVSSSGTQYFGPGTRLLVL.

V is TRBV5-1 and J is TRBJ2-5; a weak D match, TRBD2 (6 bases). V was shortened by 4 bases and J by 9 bases, with 16 bases between the two germline ends. The CDR3 is made up of 13 amino acids. The germline V gene has CDR1 SGHRS and CDR2 YFSETQ. Here the CDR3 reads CASSTLEGRSQYF. In DNA, the CDR3 is TGCGCCAGCAGCACCCTGGAGGGTCGGTCCCAGTACTTC. The entire variable domain, with the rest obtained from reference TRBV5-1 and TRBJ2-5, is as follows: KAGVTQTPRYLIKTRGQQVTLSCSPISGHRSVSWYQQTPGQGLQFLFEYFSETQRNKGNFPGRFSGRQFSNSRSEMNVSTLELGDSALYLCASSTLEGRSQYFGPGTRLLVL.

The J gene is TRBJ1-4, the V gene TRBV2; 7 bases map to TRBD1. CDR1 is SNHLY, CDR2 FYNNEI, per germline. The ends lost 5 bases at V and 8 bases at J; junction bases unmatched: 8. This CDR3 comprises 14 residues. CDR3 protein: CASSPDRAREKLFF. CDR3 sequence (DNA): TGTGCCAGCAGTCCAGACAGGGCGCGGGAAAAACTGTTTTTT.